This TCR beta chain was captured in a study of a mutant IDH1 vaccine in newly diagnosed glioma. On the study more broadly: Males made up around 62% and females roughly 40% of treated patients, whose mean age was around 40 years. Patients arrived already treated with radiotherapy, temozolomide, or both, most having had both. Study results and limitations: Vaccination elicited immune responses in 80% to 95% of patients.

With V trimmed by 5 bases and J by 2 bases, 12 bases remained unmatched. The CDR3 is 16 amino acids. Looked up from germline, CDR1 is SGHDN and CDR2 is FVKESK. The time point was: week 23, last vaccination. The investigators gave 300 ug of mutant IDH1 20-mer peptide in each vaccine dose, together with topical imiquimod. This clone was observed a single time. Its antigen is not identified. TCRdb keeps only in-frame clones here, not all; method: immunoSEQ multiplex PCR. The sample has roughly 38,000 clones, about 75% seen once; the top ten hold approximately 5.3%. The sequences come from PBMCs, collected from a glioma patient whose treatment included an IDH1 peptide vaccine. V and J are TRBV14 and TRBJ2-7; 7 bases line up with TRBD1. The source of this sequence is a man aged 45-65 years with glioma. The CDR3 DNA sequence: TGTGCCAGCAGCGCCCGAGAGGGGGCCCCCCCCTACGAGCAGTACTTC. Translating it yields CASSAREGAPPYEQYF.